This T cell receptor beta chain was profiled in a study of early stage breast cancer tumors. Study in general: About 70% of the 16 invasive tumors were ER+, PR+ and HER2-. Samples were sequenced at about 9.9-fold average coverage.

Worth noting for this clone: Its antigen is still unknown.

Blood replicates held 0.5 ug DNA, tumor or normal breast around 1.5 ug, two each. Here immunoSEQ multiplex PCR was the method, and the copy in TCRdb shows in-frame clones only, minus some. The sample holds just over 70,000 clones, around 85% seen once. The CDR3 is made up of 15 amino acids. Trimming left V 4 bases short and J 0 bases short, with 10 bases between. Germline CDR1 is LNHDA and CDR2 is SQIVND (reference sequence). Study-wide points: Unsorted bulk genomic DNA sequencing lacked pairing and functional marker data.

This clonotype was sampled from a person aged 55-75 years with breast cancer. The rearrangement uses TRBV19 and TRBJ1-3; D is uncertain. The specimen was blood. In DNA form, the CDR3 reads TGTGCCAGTAGTAGGTTCGCGAACTCTGGAAACACCATATATTTT. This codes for CASSRFANSGNTIYF.